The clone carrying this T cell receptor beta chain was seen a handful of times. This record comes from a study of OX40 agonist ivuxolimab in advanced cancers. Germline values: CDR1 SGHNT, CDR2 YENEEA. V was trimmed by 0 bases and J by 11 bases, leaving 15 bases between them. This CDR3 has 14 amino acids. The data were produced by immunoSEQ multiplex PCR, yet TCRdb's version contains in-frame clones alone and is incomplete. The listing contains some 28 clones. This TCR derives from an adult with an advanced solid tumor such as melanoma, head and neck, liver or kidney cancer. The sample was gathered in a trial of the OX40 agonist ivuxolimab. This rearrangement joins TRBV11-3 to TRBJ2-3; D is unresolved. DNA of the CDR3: TGTGCCAGCAGCTTAGAAGGCAGTCCTTGGTTGCAGTATTTT. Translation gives CASSLEGSPWLQYF.